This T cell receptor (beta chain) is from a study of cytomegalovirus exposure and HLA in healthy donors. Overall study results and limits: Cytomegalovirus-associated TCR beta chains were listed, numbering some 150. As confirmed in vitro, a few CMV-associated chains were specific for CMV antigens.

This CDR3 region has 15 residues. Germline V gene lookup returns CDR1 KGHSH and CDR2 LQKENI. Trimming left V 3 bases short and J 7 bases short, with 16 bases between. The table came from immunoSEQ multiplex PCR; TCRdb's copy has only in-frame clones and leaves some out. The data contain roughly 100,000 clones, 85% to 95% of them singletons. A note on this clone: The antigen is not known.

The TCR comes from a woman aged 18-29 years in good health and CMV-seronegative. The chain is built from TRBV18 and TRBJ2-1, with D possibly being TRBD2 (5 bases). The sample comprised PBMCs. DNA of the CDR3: TGTGCCAGCTCACCCGGGCTCCTGACGGGGAATGAGCAGTTCTTC. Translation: CASSPGLLTGNEQFF.